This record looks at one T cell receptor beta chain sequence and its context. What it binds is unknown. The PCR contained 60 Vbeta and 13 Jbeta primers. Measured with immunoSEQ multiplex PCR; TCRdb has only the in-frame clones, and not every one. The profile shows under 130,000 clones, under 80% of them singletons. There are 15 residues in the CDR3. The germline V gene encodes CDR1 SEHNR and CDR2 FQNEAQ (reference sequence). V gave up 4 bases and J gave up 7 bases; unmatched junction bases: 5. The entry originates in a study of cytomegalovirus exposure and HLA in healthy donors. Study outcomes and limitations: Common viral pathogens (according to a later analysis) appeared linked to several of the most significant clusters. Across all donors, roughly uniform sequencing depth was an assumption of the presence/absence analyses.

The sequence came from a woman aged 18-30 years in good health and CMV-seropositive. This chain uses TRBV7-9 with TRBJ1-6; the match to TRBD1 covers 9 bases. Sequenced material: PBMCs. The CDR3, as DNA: TGTGCCAGCAGCTACCCGGGACAGGGAAATTCACCCCTCCACTTT. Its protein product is CASSYPGQGNSPLHF. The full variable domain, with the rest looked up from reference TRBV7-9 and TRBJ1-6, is DTGVSQNPRHKITKRGQNVTFRCDPISEHNRLYWYRQTLGQGPEFLTYFQNEAQLEKSRLLSDRFSAERPKGSFSTLEIQRTEQGDSAMYLCASSYPGQGNSPLHFGNGTRLTVT.